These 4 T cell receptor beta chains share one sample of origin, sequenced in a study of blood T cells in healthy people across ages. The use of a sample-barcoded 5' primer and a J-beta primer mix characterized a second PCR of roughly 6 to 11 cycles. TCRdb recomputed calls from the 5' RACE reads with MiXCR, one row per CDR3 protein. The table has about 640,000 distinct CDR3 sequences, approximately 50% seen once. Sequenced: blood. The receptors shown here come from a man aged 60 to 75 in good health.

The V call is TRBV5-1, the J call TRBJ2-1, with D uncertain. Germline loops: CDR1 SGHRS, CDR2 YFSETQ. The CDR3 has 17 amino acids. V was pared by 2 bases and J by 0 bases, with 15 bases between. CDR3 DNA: TGCGCCAGCAGCTTACGGGCGGCAGGCAGCTCCTACAATGAGCAGTTCTTC. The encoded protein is CASSLRAAGSSYNEQFF. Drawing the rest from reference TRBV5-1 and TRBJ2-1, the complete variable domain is KAGVTQTPRYLIKTRGQQVTLSCSPISGHRSVSWYQQTPGQGLQFLFEYFSETQRNKGNFPGRFSGRQFSNSRSEMNVSTLELGDSALYLCASSLRAAGSSYNEQFFGPGTRLTVL.

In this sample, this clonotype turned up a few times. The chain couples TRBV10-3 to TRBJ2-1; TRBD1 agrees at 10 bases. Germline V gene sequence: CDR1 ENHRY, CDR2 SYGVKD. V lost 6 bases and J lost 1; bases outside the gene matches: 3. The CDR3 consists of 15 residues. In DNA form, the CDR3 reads TGTGCCATCAGGGGGACAGGGGTTTCCTACAATGAGCAGTTCTTC. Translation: CAIRGTGVSYNEQFF.

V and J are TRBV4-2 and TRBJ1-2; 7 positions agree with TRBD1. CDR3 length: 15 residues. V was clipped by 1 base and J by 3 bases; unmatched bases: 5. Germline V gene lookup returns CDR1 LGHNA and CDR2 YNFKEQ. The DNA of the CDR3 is TGTGCCAGCAGCCAAGGGGAGGGGACAGACTATGGCTACACCTTC. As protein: CASSQGEGTDYGYTF.

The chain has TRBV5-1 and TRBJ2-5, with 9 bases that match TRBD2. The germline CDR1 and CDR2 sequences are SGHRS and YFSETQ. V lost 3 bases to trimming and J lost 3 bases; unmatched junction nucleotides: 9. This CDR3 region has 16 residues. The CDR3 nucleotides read TGCGCCAGCAGCTCCGCGTCGAGACTAGCGGAAGAGACCCAGTACTTC. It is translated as CASSSASRLAEETQYF.